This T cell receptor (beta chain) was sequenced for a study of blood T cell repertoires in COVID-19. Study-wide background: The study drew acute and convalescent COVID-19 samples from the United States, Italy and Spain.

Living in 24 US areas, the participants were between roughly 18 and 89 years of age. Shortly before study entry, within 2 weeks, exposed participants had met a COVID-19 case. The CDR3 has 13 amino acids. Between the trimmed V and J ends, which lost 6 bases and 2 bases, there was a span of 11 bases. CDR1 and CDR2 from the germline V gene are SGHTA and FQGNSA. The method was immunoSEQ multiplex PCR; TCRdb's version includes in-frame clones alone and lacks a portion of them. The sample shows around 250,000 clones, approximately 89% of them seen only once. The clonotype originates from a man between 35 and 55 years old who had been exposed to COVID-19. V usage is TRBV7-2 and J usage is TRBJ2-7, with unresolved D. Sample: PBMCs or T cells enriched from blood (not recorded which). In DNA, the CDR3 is TGTGCCAGCAGATTGCGGTTACCCTACGAGCAGTACTTC. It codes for CASRLRLPYEQYF.